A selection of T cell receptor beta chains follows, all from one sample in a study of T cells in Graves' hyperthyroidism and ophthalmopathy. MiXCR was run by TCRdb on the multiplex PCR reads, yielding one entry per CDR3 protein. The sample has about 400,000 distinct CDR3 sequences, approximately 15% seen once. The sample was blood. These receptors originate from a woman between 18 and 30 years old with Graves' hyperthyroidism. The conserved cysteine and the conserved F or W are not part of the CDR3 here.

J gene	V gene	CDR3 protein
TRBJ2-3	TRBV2	ATALGVALVDTQY
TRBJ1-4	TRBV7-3	ASSYGGARNEKLF
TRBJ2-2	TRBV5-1	ASSLSPSGNTGELF
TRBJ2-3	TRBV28	ASASGQGRATQY
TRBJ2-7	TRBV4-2	ASSQDPLAGGPGNEQY
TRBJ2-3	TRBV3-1	ASSQVSPGASVAY
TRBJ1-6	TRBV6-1	ASSEDGDSYNSPLH
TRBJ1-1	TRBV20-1	SAREFLRTEAF
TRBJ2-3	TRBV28	ASSLGTVSTDTQY
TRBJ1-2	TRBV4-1	ASSQGFTLARDGYT
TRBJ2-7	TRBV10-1	ASSEPNRENYEQY